This T cell receptor (beta chain) was captured by sequencing in a study of blood T cell repertoires in COVID-19 (dated by TCRdb to 2020 to 2022). Background for the entire study: Collaborator samples came from the United States, Italy and Spain and covered acute and convalescent phases of COVID-19. Subjects who had been exposed to COVID-19, were actively infected with it, or had recovered from it provided the deeply sampled blood TCRbeta repertoires that made up the dataset. Samples came from the ongoing ImmuneRACE study (first 160 participants) plus 1,254 subjects from 6 global collaborators. The repertoires were released in a freely available public database intended as a resource for research on the immune response to SARS-CoV-2. The sample metadata nearly always contained a de-identified subject ID, COVID-19 status, age in years and sex. The material from the prospective study consisted of cDNA or gDNA derived from T cells, B-cell-depleted T cells, or PBMCs. Where available, HLA class I and class II types were obtained from metadata supplied by the sample provider rather than from assay-based typing.

TCRbeta CDR3 regions were amplified from genomic DNA using the immunoSEQ Assay, a bias-controlled multiplex PCR. The authors processed their data as follows. The number of nucleated cells in each sample was estimated from the amplification of reference gene primers within the assay. To quantify the absolute abundance of each unique TCRbeta CDR3 rearrangement, sequence reads were collapsed and filtered. For each sample, productive Simpson clonality was calculated by taking the square root of Simpson's diversity index across productive rearrangements. Drawn from immuneACCESS, this table holds only the in-frame rearrangements with V and J called that TCRdb kept. Clones are partly lost; checked studies trace under half to an unresolved V gene and leave the rest unexplained. V, J and clone size derive from that table, while D and trimming were established from the DNA sequence. The sample records some 99,000 clones, around 80% of which are singletons. Approximately 25% of the sample rests with the top ten.

Broader findings and caveats from the paper: How much clinical and demographic metadata was included differed by source and by participant, and the metadata was provided uncurated.

This clone has a handful of counts. Its specific antigen is unknown. No per-base quality is available; no much larger clone lies one base away. Each collaborating institution followed its own protocols to collect whole blood in K2EDTA tubes. For TCRbeta analysis, collaborators shipped samples in one of three forms: frozen whole blood, isolated PBMCs, or DNA extracted from either of those sample types. The TCR sequence derives from a man in his 70s with acute or convalescent COVID-19. Sequencing was done on a sample of peripheral blood.

In nucleotides, the sequence is TGTGCCAGCAGCCTGGGAGGGGCAGAGGTCAGCTACGAGCAGTACTTC. Translated, it reads CASSLGGAEVSYEQYF. The rearrangement combines TRBV4-2 with TRBJ2-7; a stretch of 7 junction bases matches TRBD2. From V the trimming removes 4 bases and from J it removes 3 bases, while the gene matches leave 12 bases of the junction unaccounted for. Looking up the germline V gene yields CDR1 LGHNA and CDR2 YNFKEQ. The CDR3, from cysteine to phenylalanine, totals 16 residues. Only the CDR3 part of the read is kept: 48 bases, read in frame from the first base.